One T cell receptor (beta chain) is described in this entry. The sample originates from a study of monozygotic twins with inflammatory bowel disease. The CDR3 totals 14 residues. Germline values: CDR1 SGHRS, CDR2 YFSETQ. After re-calling the 5' RACE reads, TCRdb lists one entry per CDR3 protein, DNA absent. The data show approximately 380,000 distinct CDR3 sequences, and the top ten clones hold just over 2.5%. The sequencing input was blood. The chain carries TRBV5-1 and TRBJ2-7; TCRdb calls TRBD1, which cannot be checked without DNA. The clonotype was recovered from a human donor with ulcerative colitis or Crohn's disease, or a healthy co-twin of an affected twin (not recorded which). The CDR3 reads CASSPGQGRYEQYF. The full variable domain, its missing parts supplied by reference TRBV5-1 and TRBJ2-7, is KAGVTQTPRYLIKTRGQQVTLSCSPISGHRSVSWYQQTPGQGLQFLFEYFSETQRNKGNFPGRFSGRQFSNSRSEMNVSTLELGDSALYLCASSPGQGRYEQYFGPGTRLTVT.